The clone carrying this TCR beta chain was seen a single time. Its antigen is not known. This specimen belongs to a study of T cells in tuberculosis. Produced via immunoSEQ multiplex PCR; TCRdb's table is partial and in-frame only. The profile covers 20,000 to 25,000 clones, with around 91% appearing a single time and approximately 14% taken by the ten largest. Study-wide points: The TCR-beta difference was not significant; alpha differences partly reflected length.

This CDR3 spans 17 amino acids. Trimming shortened V by 6 bases and J by 7 bases, and 24 bases separated the two germline ends. Germline lookup yields CDR1 SNHLY and CDR2 FYNNEI. Adolescents were screened for latent TB by skin test and IGRA. The sample taken for sequencing was PBMCs. The receptor was derived from a donor aged 10-29 years with latent tuberculosis or without tuberculosis infection. The V and J genes are TRBV2 and TRBJ1-4, with D possibly being TRBD1 (6 bases). DNA of the CDR3: TGTGCCAGCAGGAAGGGGAGCCTGACAGGCGCCAGTGAAAAACTGTTTTTT. It specifies CASRKGSLTGASEKLFF. The full variable domain, its missing parts supplied by reference TRBV2 and TRBJ1-4, is EPEVTQTPSHQVTQMGQEVILRCVPISNHLYFYWYRQILGQKVEFLVSFYNNEISEKSEIFDDQFSVERPDGSNFTLKIRSTKLEDSAMYFCASRKGSLTGASEKLFFGSGTQLSVL.